One and the same sample provided the 12 T cell receptor beta chains below, sequenced in a study of T cells in Graves' hyperthyroidism and ophthalmopathy. Using RNA transcripts as the source, TCR beta CDR3 regions were amplified. The HTBI primer set was used in a first-round RT-PCR of the TCR CDR3. One entry per CDR3 protein results from TCRdb running MiXCR on the multiplex PCR reads. Counted here are about 540,000 distinct CDR3 sequences, 35% to 55% occurring once; the ten biggest clones make up around 8%. Source material: peripheral blood or thyroid tissue (not recorded which). The receptors were gathered from a woman aged 18-29 years with Graves' hyperthyroidism.

This clonotype was found a few times. The rearrangement joins TRBV30 to TRBJ1-5; D gene uncertain. Trimming stripped 1 base from V and 4 bases from J, with 11 bases between. Germline-derived CDR1 and CDR2 are GTSNPN and SVGIG (reference sequence). The CDR3 is made up of 14 amino acids. CDR3 region: CAWSAGYPNQPQHF. The CDR3 bases are TGTGCCTGGAGTGCCGGATATCCGAATCAGCCCCAGCATTTT.

For this clonotype: The CDR3 ends on some other residue instead of the conserved phenylalanine or tryptophan, so this is likely a read error. The limits of the CDR3 on the DNA are not certain, so only TCRdb's listed CDR3 is given. The V gene is TRBV10-3, the J gene TRBJ2-5; the table's D call of TRBD2 was not tested on the DNA. Germline lookup yields CDR1 ENHRY and CDR2 SYGVKD. Both ends counted, the CDR3 spans 8 residues. CDR3 amino acids: CAISESGR.

This clonotype has just a few counts. V usage is TRBV20-1 and J usage is TRBJ2-7; 9 bases match TRBD1. The length of the CDR3 is 14 residues. With V trimmed by 6 bases and J by 6 bases, 12 bases remained unmatched. The germline CDR1 and CDR2 sequences are DFQATT and SNEGSKA (reference sequence). In nucleotides, the CDR3 is TGCAGTGCCATAACCGGGACAGGGCGTCTCGAGCAGTACTTC. It is translated as CSAITGTGRLEQYF.

The rearrangement joins TRBV11-2 to TRBJ2-2; 10 bases match TRBD2. CDR1 and CDR2 from the germline V gene are SGHAT and FQNNGV. The CDR3 covers 17 residues. V lost 5 bases, J lost 1 base, and 7 bases stayed unmatched. The CDR3 sequence is CASSLDGLAVNTGELFF. The CDR3 DNA reads TGTGCCAGCAGCCTCGACGGACTAGCGGTGAACACCGGGGAGCTGTTTTTT.

Notes on this clonotype: Being one base from a much bigger clone, this may be a read error. The genes are TRBV7-3 and TRBJ1-1; possible D gene TRBD1, 6 bases. The CDR3 has 18 residues. Germline V gives CDR1 SGHTA, CDR2 FQGTGA. The CDR3 region has the DNA TGTGCCAGCAGCTTAGATGGGGGACACTCACCTAGGAACACTGAAGCTTCCTTT. Encoded protein: CASSLDGGHSPRNTEASF.

This clonotype showed up just once. A much more abundant neighbour one base away suggests this may be a read error. V usage is TRBV29-1 and J usage is TRBJ2-3, with D possibly being TRBD1 (5 bases). CDR1 is SQVTM, CDR2 ANQGSEA, per germline. The ends were cut back, 6 bases at V and 10 bases at J, with 14 bases in the middle. The CDR3 is 11 residues long. The CDR3 DNA reads TGCAGCGTGCTTAGAGAAGGGGCGCAGTATTTT. The encoded protein is CSVLREGAQYF.

Many counts were recorded for this clonotype. This chain connects TRBV15 to TRBJ1-2; TRBD1 matches at 7 bases. This CDR3 comprises 16 residues. In germline, CDR1 is LNHNV, CDR2 YYDKDF (reference sequence). Unmatched junction bases numbered 7, after V lost 0 bases and J lost 3 bases. The chain's CDR3 is CATSRDFRQGYYGYTF. The CDR3 DNA reads TGTGCCACCAGCAGAGACTTTAGACAGGGCTACTATGGCTACACCTTC.

This clonotype was observed many times. The CDR3 sequence: CATSRDEQGSNQPQHF. DNA for the CDR3: TGTGCCACCAGCAGAGATGAACAGGGGAGCAATCAGCCCCAGCATTTT. J is TRBJ1-5 and V is TRBV15, with TRBD1 identical over 7 bases. V shed 0 bases and J 1 base; nucleotides not matched to a gene: 3. CDR3 size: 16 residues. Germline CDR1 LNHNV, CDR2 YYDKDF (reference sequence). Together with reference TRBV15 and TRBJ1-5, the CDR3 gives the full variable domain: DAMVIQNPRYQVTQFGKPVTLSCSQTLNHNVMYWYQQKSSQAPKLLFHYYDKDFNNEADTPDNFQSRRPNTSFCFLDIRSPGLGDTAMYLCATSRDEQGSNQPQHFGDGTRLSIL.

This chain links TRBV12-3 or TRBV12-4 with TRBJ2-2; the D is unclear. The V end was cut by 0 bases, the J end by 9 bases, with 5 bases between. The CDR3 covers 12 residues. The CDR3, as DNA: TGTGCCAGCAGTTTAGCCCCCTGGGAGCTGTTTTTT. Translating gives CASSLAPWELFF.

There are many counts of this clonotype. J is TRBJ1-5 and V is TRBV6-1; TRBD1 might be the D (5 bases). Germline CDR1 and CDR2: MNHNS and SASEGT. The CDR3 covers 17 residues. Between the trimmed V and J ends, which lost 3 bases and 0 bases, there was a span of 15 bases. The CDR3 nucleotides read TGTGCCAGCAGTGAGGGGGTGGCAGGAATTAGCAATCAGCCCCAGCATTTT. This translates into CASSEGVAGISNQPQHF.

The chain is built from TRBV5-1 and TRBJ1-2; D possibly corresponds to TRBD1 (6 bases). V was trimmed by 0 bases and J by 6 bases, leaving 12 bases between them. The CDR3 has 14 residues. CDR1 and CDR2 (germline): SGHRS, YFSETQ. In nucleotides, the CDR3 is TGCGCCAGCAGCTTGGGAGGGGGAGGAGATGGCTACACCTTC. It yields the protein CASSLGGGGDGYTF. The variable domain in full, completed from reference TRBV5-1 and TRBJ1-2, reads KAGVTQTPRYLIKTRGQQVTLSCSPISGHRSVSWYQQTPGQGLQFLFEYFSETQRNKGNFPGRFSGRQFSNSRSEMNVSTLELGDSALYLCASSLGGGGDGYTFGSGTRLTVV.

This clonotype was counted many times. The chain carries TRBV20-1 and TRBJ2-7; 7 bases align to TRBD1. Germline CDR1 reads DFQATT; CDR2 reads SNEGSKA (reference sequence). V lost 8 bases and J lost 5; bases outside the gene matches: 6. This CDR3 has 11 amino acids. The CDR3 region is CSPRGGDEQYF. The DNA of the CDR3 is TGCAGTCCTCGAGGGGGCGACGAGCAGTACTTC.